These T cell receptor beta chains were read from a single sample in a study of blood T cell repertoires in COVID-19. Clones were sequenced by immunoSEQ multiplex PCR, and TCRdb holds only the in-frame ones, with some missing. The table has about 310,000 clones, around 86% seen once. Sequencing was done on a sample of peripheral blood. The source is a man between 50 and 59 years old with active or convalescent COVID-19. Each CDR3 is given with its conserved first and last residue. The order of the fields is D gene, J gene, V gene, CDR3 DNA, CDR3 protein. A D gene is named only where the DNA matches it firmly.

D gene: NA
J gene: TRBJ2-7
V gene: TRBV10-3
CDR3 DNA: TGTGCCATCAGTGTGGAGGGAGCCCACGAGCAGTACTTC
CDR3 protein: CAISVEGAHEQYF

D gene: NA
J gene: TRBJ1-2
V gene: TRBV19
CDR3 DNA: TGTGCCAGTGGGAAGGGGCCGGAAGCCAACTATGGCTACACCTTC
CDR3 protein: CASGKGPEANYGYTF

D gene: TRBD1
J gene: TRBJ1-1
V gene: TRBV9
CDR3 DNA: TGTGCCAGCAGCGTACGTCCGGGGGGGACAGGGATAAACACTGAAGCTTTCTTT
CDR3 protein: CASSVRPGGTGINTEAFF

D gene: TRBD1
J gene: TRBJ1-4
V gene: TRBV4-2
CDR3 DNA: TGTGCCAGCAGCCCCCGGGACAGGGGGTTCGGCACTAATGAAAAACTGTTTTTT
CDR3 protein: CASSPRDRGFGTNEKLFF

D gene: NA
J gene: TRBJ1-1
V gene: TRBV9
CDR3 DNA: TGTGCCAGCAGCGTAGGGCAGGTCGGCACTGAAGCTTTCTTT
CDR3 protein: CASSVGQVGTEAFF

D gene: NA
J gene: TRBJ2-1
V gene: TRBV5-8
CDR3 DNA: TGTGCCAGCAGCTTGGGTCAGGGGATACCTGAGCAGTTCTTC
CDR3 protein: CASSLGQGIPEQFF

D gene: NA
J gene: TRBJ1-2
V gene: TRBV4-3
CDR3 DNA: TGCGCCAGCAGCCAAGAACCCGGGAACTATGGCTACACCTTC
CDR3 protein: CASSQEPGNYGYTF

D gene: NA
J gene: TRBJ1-2
V gene: TRBV7-6
CDR3 DNA: TGTGCCAGCAGCTTAGGCACAGGGACTAGCTATGGCTACACCTTC
CDR3 protein: CASSLGTGTSYGYTF

D gene: NA
J gene: TRBJ1-2
V gene: TRBV28
CDR3 DNA: TGTGCCAGTCAGGGGTTTGGCTACACCTTC
CDR3 protein: CASQGFGYTF

D gene: TRBD1
J gene: TRBJ1-3
V gene: TRBV30
CDR3 DNA: TGTGCCTGGAGTGTAAAGGGGGCATCTGGAAACACCATATATTTT
CDR3 protein: CAWSVKGASGNTIYF